The TCR beta chain described here comes from a study of monozygotic twins with inflammatory bowel disease. Every single donor had a roughly 2.7 ml blood sample drawn. TCRdb re-called the 5' RACE reads and catalogs CDR3 proteins one per entry, DNA excluded. The repertoire table contains around 200,000 distinct CDR3 sequences. The CDR3 runs to 12 residues. The germline V gene encodes CDR1 DFQATT and CDR2 SNEGSKA (reference sequence). V gene TRBV20-1 combines with J gene TRBJ1-1. The TCR was taken from a human donor with ulcerative colitis or Crohn's disease, or a healthy co-twin of an affected twin (not recorded which). The sequencing input was blood. The CDR3 spells CSAKAWPTEAFF.